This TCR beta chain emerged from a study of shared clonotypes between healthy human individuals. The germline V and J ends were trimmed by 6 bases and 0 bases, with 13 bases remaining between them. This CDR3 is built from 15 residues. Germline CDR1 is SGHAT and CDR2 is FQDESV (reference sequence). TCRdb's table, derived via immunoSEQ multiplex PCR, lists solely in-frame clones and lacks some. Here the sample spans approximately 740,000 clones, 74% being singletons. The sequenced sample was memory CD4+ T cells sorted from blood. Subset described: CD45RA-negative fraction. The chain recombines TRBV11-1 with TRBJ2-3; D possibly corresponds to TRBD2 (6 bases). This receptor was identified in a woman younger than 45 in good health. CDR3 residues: CASSLGTSSTDTQYF. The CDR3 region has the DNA TGTGCCAGCAGTTTGGGGACTTCTAGCACAGATACGCAGTATTTT.